This T cell receptor beta chain came from a study of blood T cell repertoires in COVID-19. Looking at the study overall: PBMCs, B-cell-depleted T cells, or T cells provided the cDNA or gDNA that made up the material.

In the study's own analysis: It was from reference gene primer amplification that nucleated cell counts were estimated. Here immunoSEQ multiplex PCR was the method, and the copy in TCRdb shows in-frame clones only, minus some. V and J calls and clone size are given by that table; D and trimming were obtained from the DNA. The sample gives about 150,000 clones, approximately 92% of which show up once; around an eighth is in the top ten. V was clipped by 5 bases and J by 4 bases, with 9 bases between them. Germline values: CDR1 LNHDA, CDR2 SQIVND (reference sequence). This CDR3 is built from 13 residues.

The sequencing sample was made of peripheral blood. J is TRBJ1-5 and V is TRBV19; D unclear. This clonotype was sampled from a man between 18 and 35 years old with COVID-19, enrolled during active disease. This CDR3 is CASSQTANQPQHF. In DNA form, the CDR3 reads TGTGCCAGTAGTCAAACAGCTAATCAGCCCCAGCATTTT.